This TCR beta chain was found in a study of Ad26.COV2.S vaccination and SARS-CoV-2 variants. Treatment: approximately 18 received Ad26.COV2.S at low or high dose, single or two shots; 5 received placebo; per-sample allocation not given. Day 63 after the first injection of vaccine or placebo was the sampling time. Germline-derived CDR1 and CDR2 are LGHDT and YNNKEL (reference sequence). The CDR3 is 13 amino acids. Deletions cut 1 base from V and 8 bases from J, with 11 bases between. TCRdb's table, derived via immunoSEQ multiplex PCR, lists solely in-frame clones and lacks some. Altogether 200,000 to 250,000 clones are present, roughly 90% being singletons, with the ten largest covering about 11%.

The chain uses TRBV3-1 (or the pseudogene TRBV3-2) and TRBJ1-2; D gene ambiguous. The clonotype was recovered from a person between 18 and 65 years old who received the Ad26.COV2.S COVID-19 vaccine or a placebo. The sequencing used peripheral blood, collected in a trial of Ad26.COV2.S vaccine versus placebo. The CDR3 is CASSQGVSGGYTF. In nucleotides, the CDR3 is TGTGCCAGCAGCCAAGGTGTGTCGGGCGGCTACACCTTC.